The 25 T cell receptor beta chains given below trace back to one sample, sequenced in a study of OX40 agonist ivuxolimab in advanced cancers. Profiling relied on immunoSEQ multiplex PCR, and the TCRdb table lists in-frame clones only, not all of them. The sample carries some 44,000 clones, around 80% recorded once. Sequencing was performed on CD4+ or CD8+ T cells sorted from blood, taken in a trial of the OX40 agonist ivuxolimab. These receptors came from an adult with an advanced solid tumor such as melanoma, head and neck, liver or kidney cancer.

This clone turned up a few times. V and J are TRBV5-1 and TRBJ2-2; D unclear. There are 14 residues in the CDR3. V dropped 4 bases and J dropped 6 bases, with 13 bases sitting between them. The germline CDR1 and CDR2 sequences are SGHRS and YFSETQ. The CDR3 loop is CASSASLAAGELFF. The CDR3 DNA sequence: TGCGCCAGCAGCGCCTCCTTAGCCGCCGGGGAGCTGTTTTTT.

In this sample, this clone turned up a few times. The chain joins TRBV19 to TRBJ1-5; D possibly corresponds to TRBD1 (6 bases). The germline V and J ends were trimmed by 3 bases and 7 bases, with 13 bases remaining between them. This CDR3 is built from 14 residues. The germline CDR1 and CDR2 sequences are LNHDA and SQIVND (reference sequence). The CDR3 is CASSMQGMGQPQHF. In DNA, the CDR3 is TGTGCCAGTAGTATGCAGGGGATGGGGCAGCCCCAGCATTTT.

This CDR3 reads CASGRVSTDTQYF. The CDR3 DNA follows: TGTGCCAGCGGCAGGGTGAGCACAGATACGCAGTATTTT. J is TRBJ2-3 and V is TRBV13; possible D gene TRBD1, 5 bases. There are 13 residues in the CDR3. Trimming removed 8 bases at V and 0 bases at J, with 9 bases between. Germline loops: CDR1 PRHDT, CDR2 FYEKMQ (reference sequence).

V usage is TRBV7-9 and J usage is TRBJ2-5; 8 bases line up with TRBD2. CDR1 and CDR2 from the germline V gene are SEHNR and FQNEAQ (reference sequence). This CDR3 contains 14 residues. Trimming cost V 5 bases and J 5 bases; bases outside gene matches: 7. The CDR3 bases are TGTGCCAGCAGCCTTGCGGGGGGACGGGAGACCCAGTACTTC. This encodes CASSLAGGRETQYF. The whole variable domain, remainder taken from reference TRBV7-9 and TRBJ2-5, is DTGVSQNPRHKITKRGQNVTFRCDPISEHNRLYWYRQTLGQGPEFLTYFQNEAQLEKSRLLSDRFSAERPKGSFSTLEIQRTEQGDSAMYLCASSLAGGRETQYFGPGTRLLVL.

The gene calls are TRBV10-3 and TRBJ2-6, with D hard to call. CDR1 is ENHRY, CDR2 SYGVKD, per germline. This CDR3 contains 19 residues. Trimming removed 4 bases from V and 0 bases from J, with 19 bases in between. The CDR3 loop reads CAISVSAISGVSGANVLTF. The CDR3 bases are TGTGCCATCAGTGTATCGGCGATCTCCGGCGTCTCTGGGGCCAACGTCCTGACTTTC.

V and J are TRBV5-6 and TRBJ1-1; no reliable D call. The CDR3 has 14 amino acids. Germline lookup yields CDR1 SGHDT and CDR2 YYEEEE. V was clipped by 1 base and J by 8 bases, with 15 bases between them. The CDR3 here is CASSLYVGEREAFF. CDR3 in DNA: TGTGCCAGCAGCTTGTATGTCGGTGAAAGGGAAGCTTTCTTT.

DNA of the CDR3: TGTGCCAGCAGCTTAGCCCAGAGAGAACCTTTCAATGAGCAGTTCTTC. Translated, it gives CASSLAQREPFNEQFF. The rearrangement joins TRBV11-2 to TRBJ2-1; D is unclear. Germline-derived CDR1 and CDR2 are SGHAT and FQNNGV. The CDR3 is 16 amino acids. V was cut by 1 base and J by 6 bases, with 16 bases left in between.

This chain connects TRBV6-5 to TRBJ1-5; TRBD1 matches 8 bases. The CDR3 is 14 amino acids. Germline assignment: CDR1 MNHEY and CDR2 SVGAGI. The V and J ends lost 5 bases and 8 bases, in that order; junction bases with no gene match: 8. CDR3 coding DNA: TGTGCCAGCAGTCAGACAGGGGCCCCTGAGCCCCAGCATTTT. It translates to CASSQTGAPEPQHF.

The rearrangement joins TRBV19 to TRBJ1-4, with D hard to call. V lost 0 bases and J 10 bases, leaving 9 bases between the germline ends. Per the germline V gene, CDR1 is LNHDA and CDR2 is SQIVND (reference sequence). The CDR3 sequence is 13 residues long. CDR3 loop: CASSIDWGRKLFF. The CDR3 DNA sequence: TGTGCCAGTAGTATAGATTGGGGAAGAAAACTGTTTTTT.

The rearrangement uses TRBV15 and TRBJ2-1; the match to TRBD2 covers 12 bases. Germline loops: CDR1 LNHNV, CDR2 YYDKDF (reference sequence). The CDR3 is 16 residues long. The trim removed 3 bases at V and 4 bases at J, leaving 4 bases unmatched. The CDR3 nucleotides read TGTGCCACCAGCAGCCTGACTAGCGGGAGTTACAATGAGCAGTTCTTC. Protein sequence: CATSSLTSGSYNEQFF.

The gene calls are TRBV4-1 and TRBJ2-7; 9 nucleotides align to TRBD2. CDR3 size: 16 residues. The V segment lost 0 bases and the J segment 8 bases; nucleotides outside the gene matches: 11. Germline V gives CDR1 MGHRA, CDR2 YSYEKL. CDR3 sequence reads: CASSQDRSSGKWQQYF. In nucleotides, the CDR3 is TGCGCCAGCAGCCAAGATAGGTCTAGCGGGAAATGGCAGCAGTACTTC.

The chain links TRBV6-4 to TRBJ2-1; 8 bases are shared with TRBD2. V was pared by 2 bases and J by 7 bases, with 4 bases of the junction left unmatched. The CDR3 sequence is 14 residues long. Germline CDR1 is MRHNA and CDR2 is SNTAGT. CDR3 sequence (DNA): TGTGCCAGCAGTGACACGGGGGGGCGGAATGAGCAGTTCTTC. Amino acid sequence: CASSDTGGRNEQFF.

The chain carries TRBV28 and TRBJ1-2; D ambiguous. The CDR3 contains 16 residues. V lost 4 bases and J 4 bases, leaving 19 bases between the germline ends. Germline values: CDR1 MDHEN, CDR2 SYDVKM. DNA for the CDR3: TGTGCCAGCAGTTCGTTCCGGGATTACTTCCTCTATGGCTACACCTTC. Its protein is CASSSFRDYFLYGYTF.

This sequence joins TRBV7-3 and TRBJ2-1; 7 positions match TRBD2. The V segment lost 4 bases and the J segment 9 bases; nucleotides outside the gene matches: 6. The CDR3 sequence is 13 residues long. The germline gives CDR1 SGHTA, CDR2 FQGTGA. The CDR3 is CASSSQLASEQFF. The CDR3 bases are TGTGCCAGCAGCTCGCAACTAGCGAGTGAGCAGTTCTTC.

This chain links TRBV5-5 with TRBJ1-3; a weak D match, TRBD1 (6 bases). This CDR3 is 15 amino acids long. The ends were cut back, 3 bases at V and 2 bases at J, with 12 bases in the middle. CDR1 is SGHKS, CDR2 YYEKEE, per germline (reference sequence). The CDR3 protein is CASSSWRGAGNTIYF. The CDR3 DNA is TGTGCCAGCAGCTCCTGGAGGGGGGCTGGAAACACCATATATTTT.

The chain is built from TRBV7-2 and TRBJ1-2; 8 positions match TRBD1. The CDR3 length is 13 residues. The germline gives CDR1 SGHTA, CDR2 FQGNSA. V lost 5 bases to trimming and J lost 7 bases; unmatched junction nucleotides: 6. The CDR3 nucleotides are TGTGCCAGCAGCCAGCAGGGGGCTAGTGGCTACACCTTC. Encoded protein: CASSQQGASGYTF.

By share, this clone ranks as medium-sized. The CDR3 loop is CAISESLEYGYTF. The CDR3 nucleotides are TGTGCCATCAGTGAGTCGCTAGAATATGGCTACACCTTC. This chain joins TRBV10-3 and TRBJ1-2; no firm D call. Per the germline V gene, CDR1 is ENHRY and CDR2 is SYGVKD. Trimming removed 0 bases from V and 5 bases from J, with 7 bases in between. The CDR3 covers 13 residues.

CDR3 DNA sequence: TGCGCCAGCAGTGAGTCGCCCTCGACTGAGCAGTTCTTC. Protein product: CASSESPSTEQFF. The V gene is TRBV10-1, the J gene TRBJ2-1; D is ambiguous. The CDR3 sequence is 13 residues long. V dropped 0 bases and J dropped 9 bases, with 9 bases sitting between them. Germline V gene lookup returns CDR1 WNHNN and CDR2 SYGVQD (reference sequence).

This chain connects TRBV7-2 to TRBJ2-7, with D hard to call. Germline CDR1 reads SGHTA; CDR2 reads FQGNSA. The length of the CDR3 is 11 residues. Deletions cut 5 bases from V and 7 bases from J, with 9 bases between. The CDR3: CASSPLREQYF. The CDR3 bases are TGTGCCAGCAGCCCCCTCCGGGAGCAGTACTTC.

The chain employs TRBV5-1 and TRBJ2-5; possibly TRBD1 or TRBD2 for D (5 bases each). Germline V gene lookup returns CDR1 SGHRS and CDR2 YFSETQ. CDR3 length: 16 amino acids. V lost 5 bases and J 1 base, leaving 18 bases between the germline ends. The CDR3 region is CASSILQGGGQETQYF. CDR3 DNA sequence: TGCGCCAGCAGTATATTGCAGGGTGGGGGCCAAGAGACCCAGTACTTC.

V gene TRBV19 combines with J gene TRBJ2-1, with TRBD2 matching over 9 bases. CDR3 length: 18 amino acids. The J segment lost 0 bases and the V segment lost 6 bases, leaving 12 bases of the junction unmatched. From germline, CDR1 is LNHDA and CDR2 SQIVND (reference sequence). In DNA form, the CDR3 reads TGTGCCAGTAGCAAAGGGACTAGCTCTACAAGCTCCTACAATGAGCAGTTCTTC. This sequence encodes CASSKGTSSTSSYNEQFF.

The chain recombines TRBV6-5 with TRBJ2-5; 7 nucleotides line up with TRBD2. Looked up from germline, CDR1 is MNHEY and CDR2 is SVGAGI. This CDR3 region has 12 residues. V lost 2 bases and J lost 9; bases outside the gene matches: 3. The CDR3 protein is CASSYEGGSQYF. The CDR3 coding sequence is TGTGCCAGCAGTTACGAGGGAGGGTCCCAGTACTTC.

This clone was counted a single time. The rearrangement links TRBV7-9 to TRBJ2-7; D assignment may be TRBD1 or TRBD2 (5 bases each). Trimming removed 2 bases at V and 4 bases at J, with 9 bases between. In germline, CDR1 is SEHNR, CDR2 FQNEAQ (reference sequence). This CDR3 is built from 13 residues. In DNA, the CDR3 is TGTGCCAGCAGCTTACCGGGACCTTACGAGCAGTACTTC. This translates into CASSLPGPYEQYF. Full variable domain (missing parts from reference TRBV7-9 and TRBJ2-7): DTGVSQNPRHKITKRGQNVTFRCDPISEHNRLYWYRQTLGQGPEFLTYFQNEAQLEKSRLLSDRFSAERPKGSFSTLEIQRTEQGDSAMYLCASSLPGPYEQYFGPGTRLTVT.

The V call is TRBV5-1, the J call TRBJ1-5; D gene ambiguous. Looked up from germline, CDR1 is SGHRS and CDR2 is YFSETQ. The CDR3 spans 14 residues. The V end lost 0 bases, the J end lost 7 bases, and 11 bases lay between the germline ends. CDR3 region: CASSLAGNPQPQHF. The CDR3 coding sequence is TGCGCCAGCAGCTTGGCGGGGAACCCCCAGCCCCAGCATTTT.

The chain is built from TRBV18 and TRBJ2-1, with a weak D call TRBD1 (6 bases). Germline CDR1 KGHSH, CDR2 LQKENI. V lost 1 base and J 0 bases, leaving 7 bases between the germline ends. The CDR3 is 15 residues long. The DNA of the CDR3 is TGTGCCAGCTCACCACGAGGGGGCTCCTACAATGAGCAGTTCTTC. Protein: CASSPRGGSYNEQFF.